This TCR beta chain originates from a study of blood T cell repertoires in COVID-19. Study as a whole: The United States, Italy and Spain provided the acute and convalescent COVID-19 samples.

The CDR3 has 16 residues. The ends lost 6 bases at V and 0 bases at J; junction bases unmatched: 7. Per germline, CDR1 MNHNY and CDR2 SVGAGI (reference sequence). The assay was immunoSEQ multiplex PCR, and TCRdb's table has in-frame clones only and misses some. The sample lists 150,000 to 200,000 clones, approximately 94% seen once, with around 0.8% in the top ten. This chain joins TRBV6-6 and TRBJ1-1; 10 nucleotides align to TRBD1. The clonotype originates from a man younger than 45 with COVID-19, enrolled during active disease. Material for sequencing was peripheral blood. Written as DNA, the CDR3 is TGTGCCAGCAGCCTCACCGGGACAGGGGTGAACACTGAAGCTTTCTTT. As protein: CASSLTGTGVNTEAFF.